This T cell receptor beta chain derives from a study of blood T cell repertoires in COVID-19. Assay: immunoSEQ multiplex PCR; the TCRdb copy retains only in-frame clones and omits some. The sample includes a few hundred thousand clones, more than 85% seen only once; the top ten take roughly 20%. The clonotype was recovered from a woman under 40 who had recovered from COVID-19. Sequenced material: PBMCs or T cells enriched from blood (not recorded which).

The DNA of the CDR3 is TGTGCCAGCAGCTTATACCGCCGGGGCCAGGGGGAGCCCCAGCATTTT. Translated, it gives CASSLYRRGQGEPQHF. V is TRBV7-2 and J is TRBJ1-5, with 7 bases aligning to TRBD1. From germline, CDR1 is SGHTA and CDR2 FQGNSA. The CDR3 totals 16 residues. Trimming cost V 2 bases and J 8 bases; bases outside gene matches: 12.